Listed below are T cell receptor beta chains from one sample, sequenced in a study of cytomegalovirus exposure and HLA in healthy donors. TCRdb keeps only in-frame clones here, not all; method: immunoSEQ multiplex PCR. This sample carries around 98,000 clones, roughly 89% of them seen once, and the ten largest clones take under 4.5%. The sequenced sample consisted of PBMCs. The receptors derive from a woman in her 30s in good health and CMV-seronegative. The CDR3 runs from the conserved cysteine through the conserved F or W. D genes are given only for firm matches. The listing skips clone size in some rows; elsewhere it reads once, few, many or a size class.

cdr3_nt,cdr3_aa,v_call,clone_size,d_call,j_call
TGCAGCGTCGCTACAGGGGGCGTTGGCAAAAACATTCAGTACTTC,CSVATGGVGKNIQYF,TRBV29-1,few,TRBD1,TRBJ2-4
TGTGCCAGCAGCTTAGGTCCGGGACAGGGGGCCGGGGAGCTGTTTTTT,CASSLGPGQGAGELFF,TRBV11-1,NA,TRBD1,TRBJ2-2
TGTGCCAGCAGCTCCTCTCTAGCCACCCTCAGCACAGATACGCAGTATTTT,CASSSSLATLSTDTQYF,TRBV9,NA,NA,TRBJ2-3
TGTGCCAGCAGTGCTTTAGAGACAGCTGCCGAAGCTTTCTTT,CASSALETAAEAFF,TRBV6-1,few,NA,TRBJ1-1
TGTGCCAGCAGCTCCGCTAGCGGGACCCAGCAGTACTTC,CASSSASGTQQYF,TRBV7-3,NA,TRBD2,TRBJ2-7
TGCGCCAGCAGAGACATAGATAATTCACCCCTCCACTTT,CASRDIDNSPLHF,TRBV5-1,NA,NA,TRBJ1-6
TGTGCCAGCACACGGGGACAGGCGGAGAACTATGGCTACACCTTC,CASTRGQAENYGYTF,TRBV7-9,once,TRBD1,TRBJ1-2
TGTGCCAGCAGCTCTGGACAGGGGATTAACACTGAAGCTTTCTTT,CASSSGQGINTEAFF,TRBV7-9,NA,TRBD1,TRBJ1-1
TGTGCCAGCCAAAGGGCAGGGAAGCGAGATACGCAGTATTTT,CASQRAGKRDTQYF,TRBV25-1,few,NA,TRBJ2-3
TGTGCCACCAGCAGAGACCGGCGGACTGAAGCTTTCTTT,CATSRDRRTEAFF,TRBV15,NA,NA,TRBJ1-1
TGTGCCAGCAGCTTAGGAGTGGGGCCGGGACAGTTGATAGGGCAGTACTTC,CASSLGVGPGQLIGQYF,TRBV7-9,NA,TRBD1,TRBJ2-7
TGCGCCAGCAGCTCTCAGCGGAGTCTAAACAATGAGCAGTTCTTC,CASSSQRSLNNEQFF,TRBV5-1,NA,NA,TRBJ2-1
TGCAGCGTTGAAGTCCGGGGGAAGAAAAACTATGGCTACACCTTC,CSVEVRGKKNYGYTF,TRBV29-1,NA,NA,TRBJ1-2
TGTGCCAGCAGCGCTGATCCACTGGGCTACACCTTC,CASSADPLGYTF,TRBV9,NA,NA,TRBJ1-2
TGCAGCACCCGGTCTTGGAGTACGCAGTATTTT,CSTRSWSTQYF,TRBV29-1,NA,NA,TRBJ2-3
TGTGCCAGCAGCACTAGCGGGAGAGGAGATACGCAGTATTTT,CASSTSGRGDTQYF,TRBV11-3,NA,TRBD2,TRBJ2-3
TGTGCCAGCAGGCGGCGGGGGGGCCCGACCCAGTACTTC,CASRRRGGPTQYF,TRBV6-5,NA,TRBD2,TRBJ2-5
TGTGCCAGCAGTGTAGGCAGGGCGGTTAACTATGGCTACACCTTC,CASSVGRAVNYGYTF,TRBV2,few,NA,TRBJ1-2